The 10 T cell receptor beta chains listed next were all sequenced from one sample in a study of blood T cell repertoires in COVID-19. Using immunoSEQ multiplex PCR, the repertoire was profiled, and TCRdb retains in-frame clones only, with some absent. The table includes approximately 120,000 clones, approximately 83% detected once. Material for sequencing was peripheral blood. All receptors come from a woman between 50 and 59 years old who had recovered from COVID-19.

The chain carries TRBV6-2 or TRBV6-3 and TRBJ2-7, with TRBD2 identical over 9 bases. The J segment lost 0 bases and the V segment lost 6 bases, leaving 12 bases of the junction unmatched. The CDR3 has 17 residues. Per the germline V gene, CDR1 is MNHEY and CDR2 is SVGEGT. The CDR3 here is CASSLRPSGIFSYEQYF. The CDR3 bases are TGTGCCAGCAGCCTCCGGCCTAGCGGGATATTCTCCTACGAGCAGTACTTC.

The DNA of the CDR3 is TGTGCCAGCTCACCCCGGAGCAATCAGCCCCAGCATTTT. It encodes CASSPRSNQPQHF. The V gene is TRBV18, the J gene TRBJ1-5; D gene unclear. Germline V lookup: CDR1 KGHSH, CDR2 LQKENI. Trimming took off 3 bases at V and 1 base at J, with 4 bases between the two ends. The CDR3 runs 13 residues.

The J gene is TRBJ1-5, the V gene TRBV27; 9 bases are shared with TRBD1. The V gene's germline CDR1 is MNHEY and CDR2 SMNVEV (reference sequence). The trim removed 4 bases at V and 2 bases at J, leaving 15 bases unmatched. This CDR3 comprises 19 residues. CDR3 DNA sequence: TGTGCCAGCAGTTCCCGATCCGGGACAGGGAGAAGGGGCAATCAGCCCCAGCATTTT. Translating gives CASSSRSGTGRRGNQPQHF.

The V gene is TRBV5-6, the J gene TRBJ2-1; 9 bases map to TRBD2. The J segment lost 5 bases and the V segment lost 4 bases, leaving 7 bases of the junction unmatched. Germline-derived CDR1 and CDR2 are SGHDT and YYEEEE. The CDR3 extends over 15 amino acids. The CDR3 reads CASSPGTSYHNEQFF. The CDR3 region has the DNA TGTGCCAGCAGCCCCGGGACTAGCTACCACAATGAGCAGTTCTTC.

The chain combines TRBV9 with TRBJ1-1, with a weak D call TRBD1 (5 bases). Looked up from germline, CDR1 is SGDLS and CDR2 is YYNGEE. CDR3 size: 14 residues. V shed 1 base and J shed 7 bases, with 14 bases lying between them. The CDR3 DNA reads as TGTGCCAGCAGCGTATCGACCGCCGGGGGTGAAGCTTTCTTT. The encoded protein is CASSVSTAGGEAFF.

This chain connects TRBV11-2 to TRBJ1-1; no firm D call. The germline gives CDR1 SGHAT, CDR2 FQNNGV. Between the trimmed V and J ends, which lost 1 base and 1 base, there was a span of 7 bases. The CDR3 runs 14 residues. CDR3 region: CASSLVQQNTEAFF. The DNA for the CDR3 is TGTGCCAGCAGCTTAGTACAGCAGAACACTGAAGCTTTCTTT. Combining the CDR3 with reference TRBV11-2 and TRBJ1-1 gives the whole variable domain EAGVAQSPRYKIIEKRQSVAFWCNPISGHATLYWYQQILGQGPKLLIQFQNNGVVDDSQLPKDRFSAERLKGVDSTLKIQPAKLEDSAVYLCASSLVQQNTEAFFGQGTRLTVV.

The chain has TRBV19 and TRBJ1-1; D is possibly TRBD1 (6 bases). This CDR3 comprises 15 residues. Germline V gives CDR1 LNHDA, CDR2 SQIVND (reference sequence). The V end lost 5 bases, the J end lost 4 bases, and 17 bases lay between the germline ends. The CDR3 loop is CASSSSSTGSTEAFF. In nucleotides, the CDR3 is TGTGCCAGTAGTTCCTCCTCTACAGGGTCCACTGAAGCTTTCTTT.

The chain links TRBV19 to TRBJ2-1; tentatively, D is TRBD2 (5 bases). The CDR3 extends over 13 amino acids. The V and J ends lost 3 bases and 10 bases respectively, with 13 bases between them. The V gene's germline CDR1 is LNHDA and CDR2 SQIVND (reference sequence). CDR3 residues: CASSMSLDLEQFF. The CDR3 nucleotides read TGTGCCAGTAGTATGTCACTAGACCTCGAGCAGTTCTTC.

The V gene is TRBV5-1, the J gene TRBJ1-4, with 7 positions matching TRBD1. J lost 0 bases, V lost 2 bases, and 7 bases had no gene match. This CDR3 comprises 17 residues. From germline, CDR1 is SGHRS and CDR2 YFSETQ. DNA of the CDR3: TGCGCCAGCAGCTTACTAGGGACAGATGCAACTAATGAAAAACTGTTTTTT. This encodes CASSLLGTDATNEKLFF.

The count of this clone is one. The gene calls are TRBV2 and TRBJ2-3, with 10 bases aligning to TRBD1. CDR3 size: 16 residues. The germline gives CDR1 SNHLY, CDR2 FYNNEI. Unmatched junction bases numbered 6, after V lost 4 bases and J lost 2 bases. CDR3 protein: CASSVGQGGITDTQYF. The CDR3, as DNA: TGTGCCAGCAGTGTAGGACAGGGGGGAATCACAGATACGCAGTATTTT.